Below, 5 T cell receptor beta chains from the same sample are listed, as sequenced in a study of T cell changes during pregnancy in multiple sclerosis. TCRdb keeps only in-frame clones here, not all; method: immunoSEQ multiplex PCR. In the table there are about 36,000 clones, roughly 90% of which are singletons. The material was CD8+ T cells from peripheral blood mononuclear cells, obtained in the third trimester of pregnancy. Receptor source: a female donor with multiple sclerosis, enrolled in a pregnancy study.

This chain uses TRBV2 with TRBJ2-1; a weak D match, TRBD1 (6 bases). The CDR3 is made up of 14 amino acids. Per germline, CDR1 SNHLY and CDR2 FYNNEI. V was clipped by 3 bases and J by 4 bases, with 10 bases between them. The CDR3 region is CASSDEDRYNEQFF. In DNA form, the CDR3 reads TGTGCCAGCAGTGACGAGGACAGATACAATGAGCAGTTCTTC.

The chain employs TRBV7-9 and TRBJ1-3; possible D gene TRBD1, 5 bases. Germline loops: CDR1 SEHNR, CDR2 FQNEAQ (reference sequence). This CDR3 is built from 15 residues. V dropped 5 bases and J dropped 6 bases, with 17 bases sitting between them. The CDR3: CASSPTQGMVNTIYF. The CDR3 coding sequence is TGTGCCAGCAGCCCCACGCAGGGTATGGTAAACACCATATATTTT.

The chain employs TRBV11-2 and TRBJ1-2, with 7 bases identical to TRBD1. The CDR3 length is 16 residues. J gave up 5 bases and V 8 bases, and 17 bases lay outside the gene matches. Looked up from germline, CDR1 is SGHAT and CDR2 is FQNNGV. CDR3 coding DNA: TGTGCCAGCCTCGACAGGGATAACTCTTCAGGATATGGCTACACCTTC. Translation: CASLDRDNSSGYGYTF.

A note on this clone: The junction departs from the called germline gene at one end, perhaps through a read error. V is TRBV7-9 and J is TRBJ2-1, with D perhaps matching TRBD2 (6 bases). The CDR3 extends over 12 amino acids. The germline V gene has CDR1 SEHNR and CDR2 FQNEAQ (reference sequence). This CDR3 is CGWASVYNEQFF. The CDR3, as DNA: TGCGGCTGGGCTAGCGTGTACAATGAGCAGTTCTTC.

This clone was seen once. The V and J genes are TRBV2 and TRBJ2-7; D perhaps matches TRBD2 (6 bases). The germline V gene encodes CDR1 SNHLY and CDR2 FYNNEI. V was cut by 6 bases and J by 4 bases, with 13 bases left in between. The CDR3 consists of 13 residues. Written as DNA, the CDR3 is TGTGCCAGCAGGCTCGGAGGGCCGTACGAGCAGTACTTC. Translation: CASRLGGPYEQYF.